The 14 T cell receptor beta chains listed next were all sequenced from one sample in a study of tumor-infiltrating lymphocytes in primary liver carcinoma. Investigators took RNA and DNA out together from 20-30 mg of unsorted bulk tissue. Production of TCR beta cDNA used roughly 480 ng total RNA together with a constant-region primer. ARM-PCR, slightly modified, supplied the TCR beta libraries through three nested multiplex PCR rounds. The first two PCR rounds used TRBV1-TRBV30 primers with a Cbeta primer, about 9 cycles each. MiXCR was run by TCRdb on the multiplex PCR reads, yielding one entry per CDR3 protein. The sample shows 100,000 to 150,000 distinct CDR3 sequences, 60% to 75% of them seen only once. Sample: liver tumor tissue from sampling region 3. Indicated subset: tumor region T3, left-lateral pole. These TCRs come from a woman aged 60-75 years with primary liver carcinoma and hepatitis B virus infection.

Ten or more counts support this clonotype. The CDR3 here is CSVEEGTRLPNEQFF. CDR3 DNA sequence: TGCAGCGTTGAAGAGGGGACTAGGCTCCCCAATGAGCAGTTCTTC. The chain carries TRBV29-1 and TRBJ2-1; 8 bases agree with TRBD2. The CDR3 extends over 15 amino acids. Germline values: CDR1 SQVTM, CDR2 ANQGSEA. V shed 0 bases, J shed 6 bases, and the junction held 7 bases outside the gene matches.

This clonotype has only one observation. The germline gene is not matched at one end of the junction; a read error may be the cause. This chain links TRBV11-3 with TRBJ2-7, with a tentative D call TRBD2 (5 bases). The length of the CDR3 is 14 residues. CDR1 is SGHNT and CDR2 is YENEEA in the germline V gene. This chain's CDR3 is CASSSRDGTYKQYF. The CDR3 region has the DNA TGTGCCAGCAGCTCCCGGGATGGTACCTACAAGCAGTACTTC. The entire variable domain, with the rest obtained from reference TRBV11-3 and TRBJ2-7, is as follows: EAGVVQSPRYKIIEKKQPVAFWCNPISGHNTLYWYLQNLGQGPELLIRYENEEAVDDSQLPKDRFSAERLKGVDSTLKIQPAELGDSAVYLCASSSRDGTYKQYFGPGTRLTVT.

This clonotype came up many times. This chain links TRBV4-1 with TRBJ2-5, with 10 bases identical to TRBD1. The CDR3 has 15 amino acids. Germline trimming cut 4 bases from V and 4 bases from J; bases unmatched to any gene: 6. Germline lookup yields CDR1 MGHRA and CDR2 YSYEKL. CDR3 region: CASSRGTGVGETQYF. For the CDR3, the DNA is TGCGCCAGCAGCCGCGGGACAGGGGTTGGAGAGACCCAGTACTTC.

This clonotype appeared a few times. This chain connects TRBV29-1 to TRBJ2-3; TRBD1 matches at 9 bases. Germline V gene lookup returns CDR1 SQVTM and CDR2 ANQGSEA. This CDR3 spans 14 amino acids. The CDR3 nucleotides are TGCCGAGCTGCGGGGACAGGGCTGGCAGATACGCAGTATTTT. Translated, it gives CRAAGTGLADTQYF.

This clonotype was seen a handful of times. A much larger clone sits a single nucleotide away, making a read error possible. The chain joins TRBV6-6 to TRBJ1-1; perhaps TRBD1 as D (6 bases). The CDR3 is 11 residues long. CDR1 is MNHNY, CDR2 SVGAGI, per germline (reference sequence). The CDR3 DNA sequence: TGTGCCAGCTCTAGGGAGGGGGAAGCTCTCTTT. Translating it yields CASSREGEALF.

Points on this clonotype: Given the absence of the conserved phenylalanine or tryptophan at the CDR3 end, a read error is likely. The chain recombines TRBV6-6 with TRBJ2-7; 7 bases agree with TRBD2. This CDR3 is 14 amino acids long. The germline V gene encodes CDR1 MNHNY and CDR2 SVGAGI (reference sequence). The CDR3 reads CTSNSRGSWYEQYL. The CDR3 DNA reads TGTACCAGCAATTCGCGCGGGAGCTGGTACGAGCAGTACTTA.

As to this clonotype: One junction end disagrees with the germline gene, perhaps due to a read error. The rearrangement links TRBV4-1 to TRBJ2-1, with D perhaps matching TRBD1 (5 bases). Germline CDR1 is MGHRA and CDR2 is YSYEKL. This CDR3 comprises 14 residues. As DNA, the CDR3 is TGCGCCAGCGGCCATATCACAGGCGTAGGTGAGCAGTTCTTC. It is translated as CASGHITGVGEQFF.

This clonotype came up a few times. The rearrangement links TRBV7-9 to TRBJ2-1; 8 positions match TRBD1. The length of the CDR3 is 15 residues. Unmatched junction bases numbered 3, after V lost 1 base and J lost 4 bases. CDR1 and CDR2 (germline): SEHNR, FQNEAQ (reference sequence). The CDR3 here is CASSLGTGSYNEQFF. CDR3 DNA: TGTGCCAGCAGCTTAGGGACAGGGTCATACAATGAGCAGTTCTTC.

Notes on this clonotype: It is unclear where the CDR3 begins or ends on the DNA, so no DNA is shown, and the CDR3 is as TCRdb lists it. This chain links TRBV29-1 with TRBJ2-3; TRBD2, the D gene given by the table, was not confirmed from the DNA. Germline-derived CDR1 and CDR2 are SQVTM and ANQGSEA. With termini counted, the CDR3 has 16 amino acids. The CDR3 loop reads CGVGSGSSVRTDTQCF.

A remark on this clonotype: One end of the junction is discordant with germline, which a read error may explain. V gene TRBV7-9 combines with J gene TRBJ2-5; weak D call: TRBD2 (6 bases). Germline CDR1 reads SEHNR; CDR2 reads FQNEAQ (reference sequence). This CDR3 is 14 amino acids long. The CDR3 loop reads CASSSGTQQENQYF. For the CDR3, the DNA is TGTGCCAGCAGCTCCGGGACTCAACAAGAGAACCAGTACTTC.

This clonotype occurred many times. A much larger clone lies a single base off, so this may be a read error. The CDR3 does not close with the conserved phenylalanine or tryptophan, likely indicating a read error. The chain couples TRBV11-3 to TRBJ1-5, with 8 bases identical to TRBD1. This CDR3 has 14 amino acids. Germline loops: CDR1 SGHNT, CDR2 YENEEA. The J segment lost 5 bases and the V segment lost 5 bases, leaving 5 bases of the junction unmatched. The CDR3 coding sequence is TGTGCCAGCAGCCCAAGGACAGGGTATCAGCCCCAGCATCTT. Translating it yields CASSPRTGYQPQHL.

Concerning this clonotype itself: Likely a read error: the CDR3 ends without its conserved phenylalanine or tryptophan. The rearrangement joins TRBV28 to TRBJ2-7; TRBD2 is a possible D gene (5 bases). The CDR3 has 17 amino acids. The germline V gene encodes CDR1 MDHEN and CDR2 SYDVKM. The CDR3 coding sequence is TGTGCCAGCAGTTTCTTCCGGCTAGCCGAAGACTCCTACGAACAGTACTAC. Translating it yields CASSFFRLAEDSYEQYY.

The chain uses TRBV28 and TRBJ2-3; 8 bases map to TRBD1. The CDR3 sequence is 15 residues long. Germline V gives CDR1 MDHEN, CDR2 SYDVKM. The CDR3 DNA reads TGTGTCATCACCCCTCCGACAGGGGGCACAGATACGCAGTATTTT. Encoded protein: CVITPPTGGTDTQYF. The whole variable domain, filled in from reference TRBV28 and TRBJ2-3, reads DVKVTQSSRYLVKRTGEKVFLECVQDMDHENMFWYRQDPGLGLRLIYFSYDVKMKEKGDIPEGYSVSREKKERFSLILESASTNQTSMYLCVITPPTGGTDTQYFGPGTRLTVL.

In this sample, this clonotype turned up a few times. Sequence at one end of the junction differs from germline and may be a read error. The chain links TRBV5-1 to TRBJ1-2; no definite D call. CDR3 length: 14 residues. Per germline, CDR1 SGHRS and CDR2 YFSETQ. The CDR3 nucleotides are TGCGCCGGCAGCTTTGGGGTCGGCAACTATGGCTACACCTTC. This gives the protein CAGSFGVGNYGYTF.